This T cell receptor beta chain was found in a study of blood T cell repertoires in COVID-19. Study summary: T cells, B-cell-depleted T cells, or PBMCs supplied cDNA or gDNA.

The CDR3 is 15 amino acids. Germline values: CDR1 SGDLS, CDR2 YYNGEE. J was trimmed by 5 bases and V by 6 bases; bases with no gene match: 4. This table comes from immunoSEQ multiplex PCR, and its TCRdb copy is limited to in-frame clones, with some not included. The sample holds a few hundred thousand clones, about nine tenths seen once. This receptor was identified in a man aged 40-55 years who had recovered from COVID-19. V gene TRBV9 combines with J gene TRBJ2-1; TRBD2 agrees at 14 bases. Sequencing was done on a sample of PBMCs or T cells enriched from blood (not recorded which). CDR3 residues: CASTRLAGGNNEQFF. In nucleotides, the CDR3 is TGTGCCAGCACTAGACTAGCGGGAGGGAACAATGAGCAGTTCTTC.